This TCR beta chain was sequenced for a study of CD4 T cells in relation to SARS-CoV-2 and coronaviruses (dated by TCRdb to about 2021). Background for the entire study: In the ViraFEST assay, PBMCs were cultured with antigen for under 12 days, after which TCR beta CDR3s were sequenced to identify antigen-specific clonal expansions. The negative reference condition was either a culture with an HIV-1 Nef peptide pool or a culture with no peptide. HLA restriction was mapped for shared crossreactive spike epitopes using patient-derived lymphoblastoid cell lines. At the level of individual TCR clonotypes, the study measured memory CD4+ T cell crossreactivity between SARS-CoV-2 spike protein and common cold coronavirus spike proteins. The Adaptive Biotechnologies TCR-sequencing kit was used to sequence samples from a few pre-COVID donors and the naive versus memory experiments, while other data came from Illumina-based sequencing. A different, Illumina-based TCR-beta assay was used to sequence expansion assays from other donors in the study.

At the junction V is shortened by 6 bases and J by 5 bases, with 22 bases in between. From its cysteine to its phenylalanine, the CDR3 spans 16 amino acids. The kept DNA is CDR3 alone, 48 bases in frame from the first base. In the germline V gene, CDR1 corresponds to KGHSH and CDR2 to LQKENI. Turning to this clone: Its antigen remains undetermined. No much larger clone is present one base from it, and per-base qualities are unavailable.

The paper's findings and limits, for the study overall: In about 61% of donors, memory CD4+ clonotypes turned up that crossrecognized SARS-CoV-2 and at least one common cold coronavirus spike. Pre-pandemic and post-infection samples were not both contributed by any donor, so tracing of the source of pre-existing responses was limited. Significantly weaker SARS-CoV-2-driven expansion was shown by crossreactive clones than by monoreactive clones, consistent with antigenic imprinting. Because the crossreactivity analysis focused on spike protein, crossreactivity against other viral proteins was not assessed. Small numbers of patients and of tested TCRs limited the study.

CD4+ T cells from unexposed donors were collected before the COVID-19 pandemic (2011-2018). After approximately eleven days of culture, CD4+ T cells were isolated with the EasySep CD4+ T cell isolation kit. As cell number allowed, CD4+ T cells from unexposed donors were tested for reactivity to SARS-CoV-2 S and N and to four common cold coronavirus spike pools. Each well received about 1.9 million PBMCs, cultured in IMDM supplemented with about 5% human AB serum and 9.5 to 10 IU/ml IL-2. Half of the culture medium was replaced with fresh IL-2-containing medium on days 3 and 7. In general, every peptide culture condition was set up in three replicate wells. The leukapheresis product for the unexposed donors was obtained through commercial purchase. Ficoll-Paque PLUS gradient centrifugation was used to isolate PBMCs from either whole blood or leukapheresis product. PBMCs were either cryopreserved at -140 degrees C or used fresh in the expansion assay. The QIAamp Micro DNA Kit was used to extract genomic DNA from the CD4+ T cells.

Preparation of the library involved the immunoSEQ multiplex PCR assay. The authors processed their data as follows. During preprocessing, nonproductive sequences were removed, along with CDR3s that did not begin with C, did not end with F or W, or were shorter than 7 amino acids. Antigen-specific clonotypes were called with the MANAFEST web app, based on expansion relative to reference and other culture wells. A clone was considered positive if the clone showed significant expansion compared with the reference culture in 2 of 3 replicate wells at an FDR below 0.05. For a clone to be considered positive, significant expansion relative to all other tandem wells and an odds ratio above 5 were also required. CDR3 homology was measured as pairwise Levenshtein distance, computed with the stringdist R package after trimming three terminal residues from each end. This immuneACCESS table, as held by TCRdb, lists in-frame sequences with V and J called but not all clones. Of the missing ones, under half trace to an unresolved V gene in checked studies; the others have no known cause. The V and J calls and clone size come from that table; D and trimming were worked out from the DNA. This sample comprises about 21,000 clones, roughly 70% of them detected only once. The ten largest clones add up to 15% to 20% of the sample.

The receptor chain draws on TRBV18 and TRBJ1-2; tentative D gene TRBD1, with 6 bases matching. This sequence originates from a human donor in good health. Sequenced input: CD4+ T cells from PBMCs, cultured in vitro. Here the CDR3 is given as CASSPEAGATRYGYTF. The nucleotide sequence is TGTGCCAGCTCCCCGGAAGCAGGGGCAACGCGGTATGGCTACACCTTC.